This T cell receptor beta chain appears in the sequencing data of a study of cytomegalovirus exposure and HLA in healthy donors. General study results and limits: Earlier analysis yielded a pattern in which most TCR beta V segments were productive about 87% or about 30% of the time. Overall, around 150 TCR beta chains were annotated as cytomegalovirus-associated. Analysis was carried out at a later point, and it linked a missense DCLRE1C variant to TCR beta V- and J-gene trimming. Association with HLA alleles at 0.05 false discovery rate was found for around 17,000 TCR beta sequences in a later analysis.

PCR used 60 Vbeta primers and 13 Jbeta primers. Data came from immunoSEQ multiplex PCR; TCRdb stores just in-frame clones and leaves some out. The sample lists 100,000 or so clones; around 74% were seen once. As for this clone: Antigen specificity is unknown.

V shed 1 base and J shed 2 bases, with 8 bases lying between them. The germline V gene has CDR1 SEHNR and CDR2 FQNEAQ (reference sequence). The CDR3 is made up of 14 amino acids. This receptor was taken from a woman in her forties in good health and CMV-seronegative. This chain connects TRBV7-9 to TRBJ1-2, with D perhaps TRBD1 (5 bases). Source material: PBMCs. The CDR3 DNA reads TGTGCCAGCAGCTTAGGACGGGGGAACTATGGCTACACCTTC. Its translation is CASSLGRGNYGYTF.